This T cell receptor beta chain was documented in a study of identifying expanded T cells in peripheral blood (dated by TCRdb to between 2018 and 2021). Regarding the research as a whole: Technical replicates were generated by sequencing separate aliquots of the same genomic DNA pool, with four replicates compared pairwise. General conclusions and limits of the study: The beta-binomial model significantly reduced the number of clones called differentially abundant and the false-positive rate across all healthy-donor time intervals. In all healthy donors, the variance in clone template counts between samples taken two weeks apart rose significantly as total template count increased. The authors expected biological variance in healthy repertoires might increase further over much longer intervals such as months to years. The binomial model flagged about 1.3 differentially abundant clones between technical replicates but roughly 15 over about 2 weeks and 19 over about four weeks.

In the case of this clone: What this receptor recognizes is not known. Per-base qualities were not stored, and no clone one base away is much larger.

At the junction V is shortened by 4 bases and J by 4 bases, with 22 bases in between. Inclusive of the bounding cysteine and phenylalanine, the CDR3 is 17 residues long. The read is trimmed to its CDR3 DNA, 51 bases read in frame from base 1. Taken from the germline V gene, the CDR1 and CDR2 loops are SGHTA and FQGNSA. TCRbeta CDR3 regions were profiled with the immunoSEQ Assay using bias-controlled multiplex PCR amplification of genomic DNA. The authors' analysis ran thus. To quantify the absolute abundance of each unique TCRbeta CDR3 region, the sequences were collapsed and filtered. Differential abundance was assessed using a binomial (Fisher-equivalent) model and a beta-binomial model in which time-dependent variance fitted from healthy donors was added. Clones with fewer than 5 combined templates were excluded, and clones with Benjamini-Hochberg FDR below 0.01 were called differentially abundant. Using the form v = (b*log(k)+a)^2, the beta-binomial variance was modeled as a function of the total template count across the two samples. The source is immuneACCESS, and TCRdb retained only in-frame sequences with V and J called. Part of the clones is not carried over; for the studies checked, unresolved V genes explain less than half of this, and the remainder is unexplained. The V and J calls and clone size were taken over from that table, and D and trimming were inferred from the DNA. Present in this sample are tens of thousands of clones, roughly 87% of which were seen just once. Approximately 6% of the sample lies in the top ten.

No immune events, such as infections, were documented for the healthy donors during the collection period. To calibrate time-dependent variance in a beta-binomial model of T-cell clone differential abundance, blood repertoires from healthy donors were used as a training cohort. The training cohort included around 10 healthy donors, of whom 3 were female and 7 were male. Donor ages ranged from 29 to 64 years, with an average of about 44 years. Whole blood was collected from each healthy donor at three time points spaced two weeks apart and obtained from a commercial supplier. Genomic DNA was extracted from unsorted whole blood for immunosequencing.

This receptor was obtained from a person aged 18 to 69 in good health. Source material: blood. This sequence uses TRBV7-2 and TRBJ2-5; a tentative D call is TRBD2 (5 bases match). This receptor has the CDR3 CASSYPKGGWEIETQYF. DNA sequence: TGTGCCAGCAGCTACCCTAAGGGCGGGTGGGAAATAGAGACCCAGTACTTC. This CDR3, with the reference TRBV7-2 and TRBJ2-5 proteins standing in past its ends, gives the full variable domain GAGVSQSPSNKVTEKGKDVELRCDPISGHTALYWYRQSLGQGLEFLIYFQGNSAPDKSGLPSDRFSAERTGGSVSTLTIQRTQQEDSAVYLCASSYPKGGWEIETQYFGPGTRLLVL.